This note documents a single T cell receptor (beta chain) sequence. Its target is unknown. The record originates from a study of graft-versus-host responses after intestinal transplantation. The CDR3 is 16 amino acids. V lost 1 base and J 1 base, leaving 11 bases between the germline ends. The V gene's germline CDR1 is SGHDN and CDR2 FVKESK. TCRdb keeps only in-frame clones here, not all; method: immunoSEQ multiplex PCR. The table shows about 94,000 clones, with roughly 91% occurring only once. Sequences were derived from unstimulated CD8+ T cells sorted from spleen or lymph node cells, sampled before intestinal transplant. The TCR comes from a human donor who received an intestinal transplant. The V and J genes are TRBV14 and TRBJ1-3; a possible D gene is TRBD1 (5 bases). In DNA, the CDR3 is TGTGCCAGCAGCCAAGCGCAGGGAGGATCTGGAAACACCATATATTTT. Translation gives CASSQAQGGSGNTIYF.